This T cell receptor (beta chain) was identified in a study of PD-1 blockade in classical Hodgkin lymphoma. Findings of the study overall: As was reported, newly diagnosed patients showed lower baseline TCR diversity than healthy donors did. Sources of repertoire differences remain undefined, possibly disease activity or prior therapy.

Germline CDR1 SGHKS, CDR2 YYEKEE (reference sequence). The CDR3 length is 14 residues. The ends were cut back, 7 bases at V and 3 bases at J, with 13 bases in the middle. To note about this clone: Its antigen is still unknown.

Sequencing used immunoSEQ multiplex PCR; TCRdb keeps in-frame clones, though not all of them. The repertoire consists of fewer than 40,000 clones, with around 94% occurring once and the leading ten covering 2% to 2.5%. Stated time point: newly diagnosed, previously untreated cHL patient sample. Comparison relied on PBMCs that came from newly diagnosed, untreated classical Hodgkin lymphoma. This clonotype was obtained from a human donor with classical Hodgkin lymphoma. The J gene is TRBJ2-2, the V gene TRBV5-5; D gene uncertain. The sequenced sample consisted of peripheral blood mononuclear cells (PBMCs). The CDR3 reads CASGMRSYTGELFF. In DNA form, the CDR3 reads TGTGCCAGCGGCATGAGGAGCTACACCGGGGAGCTGTTTTTT.